The T cell receptor (beta chain) described here comes from a study of blood T cell repertoires in COVID-19. Study as a whole: Both acute and convalescent COVID-19 samples were obtained from the United States, Italy and Spain. PBMCs, B-cell-depleted T cells, or T cells were the source of the cDNA or gDNA that made up the material.

Study processing details: Using reference gene primer amplification, nucleated cell counts were estimated. Measured with immunoSEQ multiplex PCR; TCRdb has only the in-frame clones, and not every one. V, J and clone size are taken as reported in that table, and D and trimming were inferred from the DNA itself. The repertoire includes some 200,000 clones, roughly 80% of them detected once, and 13% to 15% sits in the top ten. The CDR3 runs 14 residues. Germline V lookup: CDR1 MNHEY, CDR2 SVGAGI. With V trimmed by 6 bases and J by 2 bases, 5 bases remained unmatched. V is TRBV6-5 and J is TRBJ2-3, with 7 bases aligning to TRBD1. The sequence was collected from a young man with active or convalescent COVID-19. The sample consisted of peripheral blood. CDR3 sequence reads: CASRAGTDTDTQYF. CDR3 in DNA: TGTGCCAGCAGGGCCGGGACAGACACAGATACGCAGTATTTT.